This record concerns one TCR beta chain sequence. This entry belongs to a study of blood T cell repertoires in COVID-19. Study context: The United States, Italy and Spain supplied acute and convalescent COVID-19 samples. The cDNA or gDNA used as material had been derived from T cells, B-cell-depleted T cells, or PBMCs.

This CDR3 has 15 residues. V shed 5 bases and J 0 bases; nucleotides not matched to a gene: 3. CDR1 is MNHEY and CDR2 is SVGAGI in the germline V gene. Per the study methods: Reference gene primer amplification gave estimated nucleated cell counts. Sequencing was performed with immunoSEQ multiplex PCR; in TCRdb, only in-frame clones are kept and a portion is missing. The DNA was the basis for D and trimming; V, J and clone size are from that table. The sample includes around 98,000 clones, 70% to 80% seen only once; the top ten take around a quarter. The chain joins TRBV6-5 to TRBJ2-1; 8 bases match TRBD2. The specimen was peripheral blood. This receptor was taken from an older man with acute or convalescent COVID-19. The CDR3, as DNA: TGTGCCAGCAGTAGAGCGGGAGCCTCCTACAATGAGCAGTTCTTC. Its protein is CASSRAGASYNEQFF.